Sequencing of this TCR beta chain was carried out in a study of blood T cell repertoires in COVID-19. For the study at large: Samples representing acute and convalescent COVID-19 were sourced from the United States, Italy and Spain. T cells, B-cell-depleted T cells, or PBMCs provided the cDNA or gDNA that served as material.

Germline V gene lookup returns CDR1 MGHRA and CDR2 YSYEKL. J gave up 9 bases and V 4 bases, and 10 bases lay outside the gene matches. There are 15 residues in the CDR3. Original methodology: Amplification of reference gene primers was used by the study to estimate nucleated cell counts. Assay: immunoSEQ multiplex PCR; the TCRdb copy retains only in-frame clones and omits some. The DNA was the basis for D and trimming; V, J and clone size are from that table. This sample has under 300,000 clones, with approximately 86% found just once. The rearrangement joins TRBV4-1 to TRBJ2-1, with 9 bases that match TRBD2. Input material: peripheral blood. The receptor was isolated from a human donor in a cohort sampled during active COVID-19. The CDR3 reads CASSPVVSGRGEQFF. DNA of the CDR3: TGCGCCAGCAGCCCCGTTGTTAGCGGGAGAGGTGAGCAGTTCTTC.